This T cell receptor (beta chain) was recorded in a study of T cell repertoires in cytomegalovirus infection. In the study overall: Shared public TCR beta signatures pointed to both CMV infection and a matching HLA type. General study points: Identification of carriers of CMV plus the relevant HLA was achieved through cumulative public TCR beta family frequency.

The V segment lost 3 bases and the J segment 0 bases; nucleotides outside the gene matches: 3. The CDR3 covers 15 residues. Germline V gene data show CDR1 as LNHDA and CDR2 as SQIVND (reference sequence). TCRdb processed the reads anew with MiXCR; each CDR3 protein has one entry. The sample has under 350,000 distinct CDR3 sequences, around 9.1% seen once; the top ten hold approximately 2.4%. This clonotype was recorded at least ten times. Its target is unknown. The sequence was collected from a human donor in good health (CMV status not recorded). Some clones in this sample may be carry-over from other donors' samples. The chain uses TRBV19 and TRBJ1-1; 8 bases are a match to TRBD1. The specimen sequenced was PBMCs. CDR3 protein: CASSIGTGLNTEAFF. The CDR3 nucleotides are TGTGCCAGTAGTATTGGGACAGGATTGAACACTGAAGCTTTCTTT.